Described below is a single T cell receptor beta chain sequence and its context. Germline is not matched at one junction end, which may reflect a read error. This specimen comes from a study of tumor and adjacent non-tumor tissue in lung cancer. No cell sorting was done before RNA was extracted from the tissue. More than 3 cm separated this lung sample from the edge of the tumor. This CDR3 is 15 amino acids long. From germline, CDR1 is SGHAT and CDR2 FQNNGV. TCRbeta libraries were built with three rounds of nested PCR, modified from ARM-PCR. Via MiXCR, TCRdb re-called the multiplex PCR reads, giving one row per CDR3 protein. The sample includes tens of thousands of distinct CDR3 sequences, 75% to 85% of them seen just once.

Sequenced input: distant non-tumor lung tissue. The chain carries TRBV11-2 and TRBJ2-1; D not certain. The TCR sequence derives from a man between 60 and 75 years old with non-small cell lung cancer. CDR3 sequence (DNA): TGTGCCAGCGGCCCTTACTCCAGCTCCTACATTGAGCAGTTCTTC. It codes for CASGPYSSSYIEQFF.